This record looks at one T cell receptor (beta chain) sequence and its context. The sample is drawn from a study of CD4+ T cells in melanoma. Germline V gene lookup returns CDR1 SGHKS and CDR2 YYEKEE (reference sequence). The V end lost 0 bases, the J end lost 2 bases, and 6 bases lay between the germline ends. CDR3 length: 13 residues. The table came from immunoSEQ multiplex PCR; TCRdb's copy has only in-frame clones and leaves some out. The sample records more than 13,000 clones, 62% being singletons. This chain connects TRBV5-5 to TRBJ2-7, with unresolved D. This receptor was obtained from a human donor with melanoma. The material sequenced was cells from a culture (not recorded whether cultured in vitro). The CDR3 region has the DNA TGTGCCAGCAGCTTGGACGGCACCTACGAGCAGTACTTC. Its protein is CASSLDGTYEQYF.